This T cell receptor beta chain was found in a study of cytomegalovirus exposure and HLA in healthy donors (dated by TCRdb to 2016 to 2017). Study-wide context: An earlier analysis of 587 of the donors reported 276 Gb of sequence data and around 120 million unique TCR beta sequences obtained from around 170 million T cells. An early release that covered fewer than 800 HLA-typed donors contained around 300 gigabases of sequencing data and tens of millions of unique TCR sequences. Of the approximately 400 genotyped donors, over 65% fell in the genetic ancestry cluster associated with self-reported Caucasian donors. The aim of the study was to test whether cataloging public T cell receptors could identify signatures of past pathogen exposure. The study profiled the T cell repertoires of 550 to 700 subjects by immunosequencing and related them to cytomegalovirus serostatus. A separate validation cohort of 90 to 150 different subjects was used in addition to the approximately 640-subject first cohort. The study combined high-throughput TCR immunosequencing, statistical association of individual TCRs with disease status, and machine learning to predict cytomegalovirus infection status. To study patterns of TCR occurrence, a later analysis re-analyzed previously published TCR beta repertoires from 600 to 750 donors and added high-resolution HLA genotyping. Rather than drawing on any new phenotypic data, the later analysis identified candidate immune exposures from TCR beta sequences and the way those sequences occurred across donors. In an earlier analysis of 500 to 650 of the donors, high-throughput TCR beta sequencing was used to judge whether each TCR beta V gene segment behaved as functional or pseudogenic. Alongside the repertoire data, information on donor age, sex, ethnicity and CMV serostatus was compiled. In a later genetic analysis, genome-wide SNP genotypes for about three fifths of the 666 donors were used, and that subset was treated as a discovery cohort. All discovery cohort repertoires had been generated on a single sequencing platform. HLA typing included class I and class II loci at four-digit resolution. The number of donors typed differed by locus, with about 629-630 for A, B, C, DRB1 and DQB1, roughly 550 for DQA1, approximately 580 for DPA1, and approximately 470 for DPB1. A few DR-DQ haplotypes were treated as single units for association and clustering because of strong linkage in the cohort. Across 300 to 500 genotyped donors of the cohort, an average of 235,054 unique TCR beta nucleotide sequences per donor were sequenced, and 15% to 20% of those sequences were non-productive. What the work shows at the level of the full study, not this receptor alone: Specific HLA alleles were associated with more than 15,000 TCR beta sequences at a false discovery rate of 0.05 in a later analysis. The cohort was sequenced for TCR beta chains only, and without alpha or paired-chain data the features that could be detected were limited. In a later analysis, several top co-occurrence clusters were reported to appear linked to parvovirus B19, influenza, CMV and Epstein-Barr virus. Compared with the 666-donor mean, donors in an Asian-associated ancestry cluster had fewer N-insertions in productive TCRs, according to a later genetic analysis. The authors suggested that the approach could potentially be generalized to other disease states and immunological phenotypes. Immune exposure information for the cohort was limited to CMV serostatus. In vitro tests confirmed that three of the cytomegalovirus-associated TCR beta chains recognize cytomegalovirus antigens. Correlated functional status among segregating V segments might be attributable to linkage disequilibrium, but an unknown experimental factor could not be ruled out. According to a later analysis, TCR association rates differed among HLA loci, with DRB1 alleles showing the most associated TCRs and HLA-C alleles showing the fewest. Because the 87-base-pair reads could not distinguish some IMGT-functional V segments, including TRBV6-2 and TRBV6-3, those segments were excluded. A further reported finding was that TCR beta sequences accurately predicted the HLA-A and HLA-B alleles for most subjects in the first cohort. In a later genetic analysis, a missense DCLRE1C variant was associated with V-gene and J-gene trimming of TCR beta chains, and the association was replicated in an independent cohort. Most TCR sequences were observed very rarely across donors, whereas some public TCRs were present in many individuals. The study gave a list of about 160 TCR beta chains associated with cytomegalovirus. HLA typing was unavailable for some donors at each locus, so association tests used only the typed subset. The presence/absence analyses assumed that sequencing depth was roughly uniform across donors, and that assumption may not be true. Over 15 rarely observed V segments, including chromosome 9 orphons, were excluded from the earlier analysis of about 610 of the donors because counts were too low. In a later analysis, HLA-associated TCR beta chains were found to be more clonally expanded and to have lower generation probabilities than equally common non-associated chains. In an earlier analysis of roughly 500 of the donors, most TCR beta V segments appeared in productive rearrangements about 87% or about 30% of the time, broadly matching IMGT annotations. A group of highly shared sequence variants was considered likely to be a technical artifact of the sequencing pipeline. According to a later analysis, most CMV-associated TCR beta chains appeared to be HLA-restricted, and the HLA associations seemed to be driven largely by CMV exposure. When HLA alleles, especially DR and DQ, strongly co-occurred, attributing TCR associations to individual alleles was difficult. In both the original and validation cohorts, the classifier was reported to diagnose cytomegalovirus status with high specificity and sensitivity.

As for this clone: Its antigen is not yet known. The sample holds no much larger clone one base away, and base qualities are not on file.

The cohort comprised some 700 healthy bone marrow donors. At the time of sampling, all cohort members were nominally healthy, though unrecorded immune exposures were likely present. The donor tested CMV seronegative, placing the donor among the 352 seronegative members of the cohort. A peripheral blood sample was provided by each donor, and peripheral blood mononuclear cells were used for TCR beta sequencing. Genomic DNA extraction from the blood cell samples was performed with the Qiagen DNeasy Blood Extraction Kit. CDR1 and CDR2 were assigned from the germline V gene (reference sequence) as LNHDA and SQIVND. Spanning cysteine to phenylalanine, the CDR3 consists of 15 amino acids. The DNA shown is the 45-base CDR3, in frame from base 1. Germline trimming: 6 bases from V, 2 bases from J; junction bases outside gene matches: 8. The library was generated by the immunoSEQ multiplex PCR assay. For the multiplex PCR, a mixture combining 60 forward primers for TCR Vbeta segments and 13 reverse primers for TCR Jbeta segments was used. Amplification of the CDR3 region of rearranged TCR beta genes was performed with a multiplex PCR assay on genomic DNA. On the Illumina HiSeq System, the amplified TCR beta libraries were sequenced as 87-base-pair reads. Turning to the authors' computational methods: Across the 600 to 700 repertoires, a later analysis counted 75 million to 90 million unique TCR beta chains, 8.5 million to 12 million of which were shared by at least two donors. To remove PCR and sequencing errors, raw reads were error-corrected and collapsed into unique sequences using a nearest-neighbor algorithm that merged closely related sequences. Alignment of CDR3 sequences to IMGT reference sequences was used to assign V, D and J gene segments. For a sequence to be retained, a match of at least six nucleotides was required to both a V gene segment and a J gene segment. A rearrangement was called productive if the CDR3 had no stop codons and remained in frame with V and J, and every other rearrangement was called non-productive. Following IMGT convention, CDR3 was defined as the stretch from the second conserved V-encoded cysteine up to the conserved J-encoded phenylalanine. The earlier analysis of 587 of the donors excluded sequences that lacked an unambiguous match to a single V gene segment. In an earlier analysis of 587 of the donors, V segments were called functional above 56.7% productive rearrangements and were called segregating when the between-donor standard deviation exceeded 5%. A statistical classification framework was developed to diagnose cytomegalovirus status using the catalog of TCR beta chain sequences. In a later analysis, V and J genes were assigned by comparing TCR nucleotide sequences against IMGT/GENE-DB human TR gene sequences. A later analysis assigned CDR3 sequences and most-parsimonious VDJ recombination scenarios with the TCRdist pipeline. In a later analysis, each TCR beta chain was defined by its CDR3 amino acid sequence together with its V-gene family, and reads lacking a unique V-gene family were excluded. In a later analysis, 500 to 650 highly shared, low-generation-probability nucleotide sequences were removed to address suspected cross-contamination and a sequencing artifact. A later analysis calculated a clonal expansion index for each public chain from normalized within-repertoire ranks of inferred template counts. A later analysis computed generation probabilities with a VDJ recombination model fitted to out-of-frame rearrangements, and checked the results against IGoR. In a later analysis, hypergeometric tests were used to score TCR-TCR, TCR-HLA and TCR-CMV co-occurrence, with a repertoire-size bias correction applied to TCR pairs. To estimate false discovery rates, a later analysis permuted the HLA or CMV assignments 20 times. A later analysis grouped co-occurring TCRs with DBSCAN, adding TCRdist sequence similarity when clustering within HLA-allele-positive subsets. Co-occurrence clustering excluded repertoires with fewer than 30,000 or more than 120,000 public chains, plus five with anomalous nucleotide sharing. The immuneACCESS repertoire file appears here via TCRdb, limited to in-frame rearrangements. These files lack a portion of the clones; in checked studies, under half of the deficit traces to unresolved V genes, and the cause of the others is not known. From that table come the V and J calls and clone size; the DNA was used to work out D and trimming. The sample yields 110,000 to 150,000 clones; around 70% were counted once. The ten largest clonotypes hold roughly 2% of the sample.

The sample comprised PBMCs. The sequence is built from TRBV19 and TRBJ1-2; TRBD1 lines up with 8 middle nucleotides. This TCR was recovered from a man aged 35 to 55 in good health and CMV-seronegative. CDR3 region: CASSFTGGLNYGYTF. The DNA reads TGTGCCAGTAGCTTTACAGGGGGACTAAACTATGGCTACACCTTC.